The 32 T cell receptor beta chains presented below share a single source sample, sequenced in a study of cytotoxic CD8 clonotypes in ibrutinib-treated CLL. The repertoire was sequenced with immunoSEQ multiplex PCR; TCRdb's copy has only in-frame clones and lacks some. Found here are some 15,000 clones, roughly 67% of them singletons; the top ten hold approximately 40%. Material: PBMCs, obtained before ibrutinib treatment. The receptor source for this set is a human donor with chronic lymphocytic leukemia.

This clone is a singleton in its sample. CDR3 in DNA: TGTGCCAGCAGCTTGGATGGGACAGCAGTCTATGGCTACACCTTC. Its protein product is CASSLDGTAVYGYTF. The chain has TRBV5-4 and TRBJ1-2; 7 positions match TRBD1. This CDR3 contains 15 residues. Germline assignment: CDR1 SGHNT and CDR2 YYREEE (reference sequence). V gave up 0 bases and J gave up 4 bases; unmatched junction bases: 6.

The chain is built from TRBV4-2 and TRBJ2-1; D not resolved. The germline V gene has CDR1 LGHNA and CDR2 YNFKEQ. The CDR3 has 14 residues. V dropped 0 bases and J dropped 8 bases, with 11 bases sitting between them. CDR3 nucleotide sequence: TGTGCCAGCAGCCAAGATATGGCCGCCTATGAGCAGTTCTTC. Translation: CASSQDMAAYEQFF.

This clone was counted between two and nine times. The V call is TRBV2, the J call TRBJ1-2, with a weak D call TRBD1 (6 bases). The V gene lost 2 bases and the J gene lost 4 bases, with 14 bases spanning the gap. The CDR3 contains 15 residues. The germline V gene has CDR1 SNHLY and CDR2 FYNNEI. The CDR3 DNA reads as TGTGCCAGCAGTGAAACAGGGAGGGTAGGCTATGGCTACACCTTC. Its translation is CASSETGRVGYGYTF.

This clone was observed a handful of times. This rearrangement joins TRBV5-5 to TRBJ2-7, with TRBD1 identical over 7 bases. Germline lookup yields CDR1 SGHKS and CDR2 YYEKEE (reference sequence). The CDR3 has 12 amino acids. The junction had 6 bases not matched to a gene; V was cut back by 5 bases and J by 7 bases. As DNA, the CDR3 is TGTGCCAGCAGACAGACAGGGAGTGAGCAGTACTTC. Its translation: CASRQTGSEQYF.

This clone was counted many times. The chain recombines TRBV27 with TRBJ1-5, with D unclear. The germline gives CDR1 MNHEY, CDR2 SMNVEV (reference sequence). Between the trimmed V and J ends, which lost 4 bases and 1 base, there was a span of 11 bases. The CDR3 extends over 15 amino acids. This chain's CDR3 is CASSSAGLSNQPQHF. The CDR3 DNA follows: TGTGCCAGCAGTTCCGCAGGACTCAGCAATCAGCCCCAGCATTTT.

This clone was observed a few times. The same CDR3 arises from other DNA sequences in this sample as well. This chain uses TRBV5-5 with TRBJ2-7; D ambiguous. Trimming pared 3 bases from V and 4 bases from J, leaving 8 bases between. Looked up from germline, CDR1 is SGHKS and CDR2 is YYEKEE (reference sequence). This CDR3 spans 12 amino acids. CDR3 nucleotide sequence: TGTGCCAGCAGCTCGGCCAGTTACGAGCAGTACTTC. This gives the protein CASSSASYEQYF. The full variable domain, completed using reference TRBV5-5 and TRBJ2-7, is DAGVTQSPTHLIKTRGQQVTLRCSPISGHKSVSWYQQVLGQGPQFIFQYYEKEERGRGNFPDRFSARQFPNYSSELNVNALLLGDSALYLCASSSASYEQYFGPGTRLTVT.

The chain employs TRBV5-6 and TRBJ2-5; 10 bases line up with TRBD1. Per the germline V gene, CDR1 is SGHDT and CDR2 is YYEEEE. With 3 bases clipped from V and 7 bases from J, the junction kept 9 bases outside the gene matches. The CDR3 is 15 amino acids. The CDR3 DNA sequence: TGTGCCAGCAGCTCCCTTCACAGACAGGGGGCGACCCAGTACTTC. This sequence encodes CASSSLHRQGATQYF.

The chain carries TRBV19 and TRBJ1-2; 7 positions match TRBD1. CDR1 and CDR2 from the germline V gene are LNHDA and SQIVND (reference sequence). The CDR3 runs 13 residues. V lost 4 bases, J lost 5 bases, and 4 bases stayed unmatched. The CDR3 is CASSRGQKYGYTF. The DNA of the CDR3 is TGTGCCAGTAGTAGGGGACAGAAATATGGCTACACCTTC.

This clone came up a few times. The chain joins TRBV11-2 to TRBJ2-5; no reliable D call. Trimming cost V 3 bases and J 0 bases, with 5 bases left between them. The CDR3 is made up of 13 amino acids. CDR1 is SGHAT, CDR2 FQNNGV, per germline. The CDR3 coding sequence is TGTGCCAGCAGCTTTGATTACCAAGAGACCCAGTACTTC. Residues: CASSFDYQETQYF.

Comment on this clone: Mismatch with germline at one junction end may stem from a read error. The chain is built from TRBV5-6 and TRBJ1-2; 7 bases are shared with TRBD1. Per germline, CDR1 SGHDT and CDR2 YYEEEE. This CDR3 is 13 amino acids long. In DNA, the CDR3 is TGTGCCAGCAGCTCTCTGGCCGGGACAGAGGACTCCTTC. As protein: CASSSLAGTEDSF.

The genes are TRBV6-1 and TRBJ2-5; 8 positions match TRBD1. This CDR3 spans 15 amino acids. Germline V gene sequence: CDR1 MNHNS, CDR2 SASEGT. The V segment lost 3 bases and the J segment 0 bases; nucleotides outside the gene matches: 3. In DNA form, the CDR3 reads TGTGCCAGCAGTGAGCGACAGGGGAACCAAGAGACCCAGTACTTC. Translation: CASSERQGNQETQYF.

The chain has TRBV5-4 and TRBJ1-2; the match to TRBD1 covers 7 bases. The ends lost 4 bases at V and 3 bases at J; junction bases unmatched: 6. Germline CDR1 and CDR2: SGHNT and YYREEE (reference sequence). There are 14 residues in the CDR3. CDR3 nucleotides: TGTGCCAGCAGCCCCACAGGGGACCACTATGGCTACACCTTC. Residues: CASSPTGDHYGYTF.

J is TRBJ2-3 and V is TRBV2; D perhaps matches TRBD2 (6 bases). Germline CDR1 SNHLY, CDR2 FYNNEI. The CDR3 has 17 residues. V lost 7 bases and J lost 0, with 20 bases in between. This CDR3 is CASISLIAAVSTDTQYF. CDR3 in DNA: TGTGCCAGCATTTCGTTAATAGCGGCCGTAAGCACAGATACGCAGTATTTT. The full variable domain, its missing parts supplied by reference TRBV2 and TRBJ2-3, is EPEVTQTPSHQVTQMGQEVILRCVPISNHLYFYWYRQILGQKVEFLVSFYNNEISEKSEIFDDQFSVERPDGSNFTLKIRSTKLEDSAMYFCASISLIAAVSTDTQYFGPGTRLTVL.

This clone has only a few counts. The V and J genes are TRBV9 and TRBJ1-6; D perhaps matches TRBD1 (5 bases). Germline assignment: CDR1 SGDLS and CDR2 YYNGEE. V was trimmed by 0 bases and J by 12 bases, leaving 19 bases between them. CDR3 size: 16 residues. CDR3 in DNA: TGTGCCAGCAGCGTAGCCCCCCGGGCAGGGTTGAGACCCCTCCACTTT. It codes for CASSVAPRAGLRPLHF.

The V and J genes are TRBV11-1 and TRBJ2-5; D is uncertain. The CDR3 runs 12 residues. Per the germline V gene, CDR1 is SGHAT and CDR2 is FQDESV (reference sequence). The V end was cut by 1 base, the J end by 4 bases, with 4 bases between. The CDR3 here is CASSLGVETQYF. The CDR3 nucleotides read TGTGCCAGCAGCTTAGGAGTAGAGACCCAGTACTTC.

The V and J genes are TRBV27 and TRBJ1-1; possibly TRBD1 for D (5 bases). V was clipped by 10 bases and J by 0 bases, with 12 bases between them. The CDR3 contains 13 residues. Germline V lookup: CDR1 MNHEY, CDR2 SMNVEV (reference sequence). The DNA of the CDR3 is TGTGCCACCCAGACAGTTCTGAACACTGAAGCTTTCTTT. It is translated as CATQTVLNTEAFF.

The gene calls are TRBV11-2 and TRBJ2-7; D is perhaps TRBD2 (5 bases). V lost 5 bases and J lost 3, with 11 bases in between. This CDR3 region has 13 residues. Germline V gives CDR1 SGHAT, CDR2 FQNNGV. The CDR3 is CASSPRDGYEQYF. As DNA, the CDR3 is TGTGCCAGCAGCCCGAGGGATGGCTACGAGCAGTACTTC.

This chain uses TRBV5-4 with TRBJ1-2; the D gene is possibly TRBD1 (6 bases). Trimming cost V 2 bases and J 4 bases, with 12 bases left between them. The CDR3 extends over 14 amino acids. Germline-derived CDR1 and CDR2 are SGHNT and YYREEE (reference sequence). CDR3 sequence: CASSLGGSVYGYTF. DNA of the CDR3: TGTGCCAGCAGCTTAGGGGGATCGGTCTATGGCTACACCTTC. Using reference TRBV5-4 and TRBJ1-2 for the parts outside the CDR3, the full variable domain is ETGVTQSPTHLIKTRGQQVTLRCSSQSGHNTVSWYQQALGQGPQFIFQYYREEENGRGNFPPRFSGLQFPNYSSELNVNALELDDSALYLCASSLGGSVYGYTFGSGTRLTVV.

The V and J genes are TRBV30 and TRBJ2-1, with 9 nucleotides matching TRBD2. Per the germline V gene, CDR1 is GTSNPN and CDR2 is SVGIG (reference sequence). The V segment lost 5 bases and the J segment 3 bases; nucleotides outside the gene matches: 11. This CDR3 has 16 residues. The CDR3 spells CAWEAGGLDYYNEQFF. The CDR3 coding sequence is TGTGCCTGGGAAGCGGGGGGCCTGGACTACTACAATGAGCAGTTCTTC.

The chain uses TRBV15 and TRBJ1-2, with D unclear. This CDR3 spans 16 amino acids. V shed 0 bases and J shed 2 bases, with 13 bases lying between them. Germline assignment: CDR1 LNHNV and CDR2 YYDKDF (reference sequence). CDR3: CATSRDDQTRNYGYTF. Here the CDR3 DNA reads TGTGCCACCAGCAGAGACGACCAAACACGCAACTATGGCTACACCTTC.

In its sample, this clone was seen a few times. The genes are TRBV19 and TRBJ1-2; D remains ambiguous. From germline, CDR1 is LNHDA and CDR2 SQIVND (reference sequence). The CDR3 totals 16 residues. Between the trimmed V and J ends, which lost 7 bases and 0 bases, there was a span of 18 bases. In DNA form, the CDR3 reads TGTGCCAGTACCAGTCTTGGGCGCCTAGCTAACTATGGCTACACCTTC. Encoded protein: CASTSLGRLANYGYTF.

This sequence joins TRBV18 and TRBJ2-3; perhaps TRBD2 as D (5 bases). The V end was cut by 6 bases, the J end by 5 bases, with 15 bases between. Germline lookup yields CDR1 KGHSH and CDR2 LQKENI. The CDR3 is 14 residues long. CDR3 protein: CASSPGFVEDTQYF. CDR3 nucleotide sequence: TGTGCCAGCTCCCCGGGGTTCGTAGAAGATACGCAGTATTTT. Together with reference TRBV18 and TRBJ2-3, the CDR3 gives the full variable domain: NAGVMQNPRHLVRRRGQEARLRCSPMKGHSHVYWYRQLPEEGLKFMVYLQKENIIDESGMPKERFSAEFPKEGPSILRIQQVVRGDSAAYFCASSPGFVEDTQYFGPGTRLTVL.

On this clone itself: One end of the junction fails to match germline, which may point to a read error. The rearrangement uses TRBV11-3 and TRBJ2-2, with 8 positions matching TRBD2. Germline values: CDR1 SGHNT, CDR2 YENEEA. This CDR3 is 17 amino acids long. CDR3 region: CASSIDGTRSNTGELFF. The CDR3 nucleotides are TGTGCCAGCAGCATAGATGGGACTAGAAGCAACACCGGGGAGCTGTTTTTT. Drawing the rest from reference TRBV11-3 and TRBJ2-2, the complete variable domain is EAGVVQSPRYKIIEKKQPVAFWCNPISGHNTLYWYLQNLGQGPELLIRYENEEAVDDSQLPKDRFSAERLKGVDSTLKIQPAELGDSAVYLCASSIDGTRSNTGELFFGEGSRLTVL.

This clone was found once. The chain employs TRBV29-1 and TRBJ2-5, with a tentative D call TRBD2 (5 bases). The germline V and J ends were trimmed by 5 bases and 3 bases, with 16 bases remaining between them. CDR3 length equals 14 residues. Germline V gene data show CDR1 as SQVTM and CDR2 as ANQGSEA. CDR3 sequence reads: CSVFVFSGKETQYF. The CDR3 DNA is TGCAGCGTTTTCGTATTCTCGGGGAAAGAGACCCAGTACTTC.

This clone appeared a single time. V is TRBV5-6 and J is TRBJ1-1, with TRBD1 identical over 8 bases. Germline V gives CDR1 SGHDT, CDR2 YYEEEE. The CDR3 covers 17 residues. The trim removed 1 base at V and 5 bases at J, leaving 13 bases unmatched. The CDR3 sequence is CASSLLIRGRSGTEAFF. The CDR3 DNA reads TGTGCCAGCAGCTTGTTGATCAGGGGGCGATCGGGAACTGAAGCTTTCTTT.

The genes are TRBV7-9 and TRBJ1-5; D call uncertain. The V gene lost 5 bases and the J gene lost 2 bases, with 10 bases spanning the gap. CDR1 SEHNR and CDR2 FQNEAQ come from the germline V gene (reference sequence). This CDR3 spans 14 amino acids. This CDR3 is CASSLLDGNQPQHF. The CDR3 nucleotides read TGTGCCAGCAGCCTATTGGACGGCAATCAGCCCCAGCATTTT.

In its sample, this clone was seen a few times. The DNA for the CDR3 is TGTGCCAGCAGTGGTCGGGAGGGAGCTGAAGCTTTCTTT. It codes for CASSGREGAEAFF. The chain is built from TRBV6-1 and TRBJ1-1, with unresolved D. The CDR3 loop spans 13 amino acids. Trimming took off 4 bases at V and 6 bases at J, with 12 bases between the two ends. Germline V gives CDR1 MNHNS, CDR2 SASEGT.

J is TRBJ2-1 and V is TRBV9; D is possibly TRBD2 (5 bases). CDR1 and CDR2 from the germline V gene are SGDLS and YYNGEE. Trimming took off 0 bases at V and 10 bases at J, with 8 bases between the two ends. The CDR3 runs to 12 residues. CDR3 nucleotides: TGTGCCAGCAGCGTAGTATCGGGAGAGCAGTTCTTC. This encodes CASSVVSGEQFF.

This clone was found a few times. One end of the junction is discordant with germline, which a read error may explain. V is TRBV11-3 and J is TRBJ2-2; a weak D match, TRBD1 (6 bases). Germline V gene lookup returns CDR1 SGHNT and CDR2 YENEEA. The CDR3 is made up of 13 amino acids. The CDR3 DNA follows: TGTGCCAGCAGTTTAGAGGGGGCCGGGGAGCTGTTTTTT. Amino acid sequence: CASSLEGAGELFF.

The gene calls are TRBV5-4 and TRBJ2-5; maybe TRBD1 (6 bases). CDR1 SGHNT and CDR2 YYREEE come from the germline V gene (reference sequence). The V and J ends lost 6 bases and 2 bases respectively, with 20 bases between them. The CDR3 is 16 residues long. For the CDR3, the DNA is TGTGCCAGCACCATGGGAACAGGGTTATCGCAAGAGACCCAGTACTTC. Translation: CASTMGTGLSQETQYF. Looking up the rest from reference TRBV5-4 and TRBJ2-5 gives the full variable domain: ETGVTQSPTHLIKTRGQQVTLRCSSQSGHNTVSWYQQALGQGPQFIFQYYREEENGRGNFPPRFSGLQFPNYSSELNVNALELDDSALYLCASTMGTGLSQETQYFGPGTRLLVL.

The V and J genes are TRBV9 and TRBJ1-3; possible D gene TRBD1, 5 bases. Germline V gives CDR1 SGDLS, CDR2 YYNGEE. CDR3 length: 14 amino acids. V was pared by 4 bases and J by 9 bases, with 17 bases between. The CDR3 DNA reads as TGTGCCAGCAGCCCCTGGGACCGGGGAGGCACCATATATTTT. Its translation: CASSPWDRGGTIYF.

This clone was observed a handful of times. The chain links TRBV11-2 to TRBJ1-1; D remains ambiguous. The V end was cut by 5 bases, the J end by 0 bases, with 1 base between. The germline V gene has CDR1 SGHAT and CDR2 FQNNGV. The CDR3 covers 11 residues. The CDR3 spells CASSLNTEAFF. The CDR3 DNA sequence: TGTGCCAGCAGCCTGAACACTGAAGCTTTCTTT. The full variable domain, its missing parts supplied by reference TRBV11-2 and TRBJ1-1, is EAGVAQSPRYKIIEKRQSVAFWCNPISGHATLYWYQQILGQGPKLLIQFQNNGVVDDSQLPKDRFSAERLKGVDSTLKIQPAKLEDSAVYLCASSLNTEAFFGQGTRLTVV.